The clone carrying this T cell receptor (beta chain) showed up just a few times. Its target is unknown. The CDR3 runs 13 residues. Germline values: CDR1 SQVTM, CDR2 ANQGSEA. Of the isolated RNA, all was reverse transcribed, and so the sequenced material was expressed TCRB transcripts. Here immunoSEQ multiplex PCR was the method, and the copy in TCRdb shows in-frame clones only, minus some. The repertoire holds roughly 150,000 clones, just over 9% seen once, with 2.3% in the top ten. These data are taken from a study of beta chain features in type 1 diabetes. Naive, central memory, regulatory and stem cell-like memory cells within the CD4+ compartment were sorted using CD45RO/CCR7/CD25/CD127/CD95/CD27. Study-level findings and limits: Small HLA sub-analyses could not settle whether HLA shapes TCRB rearrangement. Short templates might get an advantage during PCR, and this would be equal in patients and controls. Patients with type 1 diabetes showed fewer VDJ junction insertions and more deletions.

The sample taken for sequencing was central memory CD4+ T cells from blood. The source of this sequence is a young woman in good health. This sequence joins TRBV29-1 and TRBJ2-5; no reliable D call. The DNA end is more similar to TRBJ2-7, so the J call may be wrong. The CDR3 DNA reads TGCAGCGTTGAAGCCCCCCATACCTACGAGCAGTACTTC. Its protein product is CSVEAPHTYEQYF.